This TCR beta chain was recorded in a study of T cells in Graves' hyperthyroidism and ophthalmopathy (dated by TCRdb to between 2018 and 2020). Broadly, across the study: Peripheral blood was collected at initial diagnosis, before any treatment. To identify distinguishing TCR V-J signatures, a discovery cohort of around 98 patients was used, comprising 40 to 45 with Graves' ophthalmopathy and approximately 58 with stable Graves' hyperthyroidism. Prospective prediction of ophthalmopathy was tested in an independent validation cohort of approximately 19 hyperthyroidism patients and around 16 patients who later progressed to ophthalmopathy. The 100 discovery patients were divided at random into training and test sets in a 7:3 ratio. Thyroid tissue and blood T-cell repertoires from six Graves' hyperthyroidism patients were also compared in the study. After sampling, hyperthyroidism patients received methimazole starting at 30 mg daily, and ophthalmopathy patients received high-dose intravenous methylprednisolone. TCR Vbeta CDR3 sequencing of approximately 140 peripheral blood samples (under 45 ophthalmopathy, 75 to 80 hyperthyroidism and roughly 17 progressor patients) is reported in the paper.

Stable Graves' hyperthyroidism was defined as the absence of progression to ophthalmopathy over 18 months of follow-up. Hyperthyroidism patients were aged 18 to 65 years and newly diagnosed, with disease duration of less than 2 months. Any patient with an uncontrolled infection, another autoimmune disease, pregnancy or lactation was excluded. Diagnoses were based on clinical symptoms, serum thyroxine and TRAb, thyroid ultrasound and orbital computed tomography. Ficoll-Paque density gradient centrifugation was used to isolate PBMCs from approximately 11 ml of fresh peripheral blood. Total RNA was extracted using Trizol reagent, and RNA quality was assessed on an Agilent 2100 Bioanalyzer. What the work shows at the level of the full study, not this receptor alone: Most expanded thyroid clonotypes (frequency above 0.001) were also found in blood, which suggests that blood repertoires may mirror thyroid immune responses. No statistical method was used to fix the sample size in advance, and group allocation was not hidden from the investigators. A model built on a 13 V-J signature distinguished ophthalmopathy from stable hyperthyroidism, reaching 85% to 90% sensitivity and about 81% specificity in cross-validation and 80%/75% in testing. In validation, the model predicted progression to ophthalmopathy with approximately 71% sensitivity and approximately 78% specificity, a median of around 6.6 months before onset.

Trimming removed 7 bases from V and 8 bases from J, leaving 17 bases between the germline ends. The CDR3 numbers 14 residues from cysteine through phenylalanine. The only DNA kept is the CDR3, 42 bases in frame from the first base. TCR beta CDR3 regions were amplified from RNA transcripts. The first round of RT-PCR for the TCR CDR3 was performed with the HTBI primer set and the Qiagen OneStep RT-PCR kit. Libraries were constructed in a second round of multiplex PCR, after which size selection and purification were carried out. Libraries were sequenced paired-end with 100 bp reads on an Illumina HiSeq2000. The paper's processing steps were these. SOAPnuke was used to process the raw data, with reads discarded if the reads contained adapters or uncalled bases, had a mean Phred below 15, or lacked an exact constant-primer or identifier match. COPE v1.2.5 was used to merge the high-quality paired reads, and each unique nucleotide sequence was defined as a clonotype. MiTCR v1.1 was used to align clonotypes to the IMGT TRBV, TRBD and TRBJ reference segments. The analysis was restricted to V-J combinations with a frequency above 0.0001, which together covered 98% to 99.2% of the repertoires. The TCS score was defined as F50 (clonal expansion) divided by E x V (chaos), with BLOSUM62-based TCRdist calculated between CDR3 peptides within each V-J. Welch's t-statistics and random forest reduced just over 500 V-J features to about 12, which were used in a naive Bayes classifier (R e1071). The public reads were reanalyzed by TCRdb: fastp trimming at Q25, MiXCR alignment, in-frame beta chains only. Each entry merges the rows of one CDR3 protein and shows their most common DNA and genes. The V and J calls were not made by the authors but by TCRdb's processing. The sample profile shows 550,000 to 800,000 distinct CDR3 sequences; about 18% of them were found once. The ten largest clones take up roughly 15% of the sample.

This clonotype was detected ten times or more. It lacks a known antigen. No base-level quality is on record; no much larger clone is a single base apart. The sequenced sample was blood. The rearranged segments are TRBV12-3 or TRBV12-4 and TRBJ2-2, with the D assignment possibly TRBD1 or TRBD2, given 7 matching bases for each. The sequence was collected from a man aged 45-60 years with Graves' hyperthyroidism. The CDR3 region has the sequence CASKGQAGDGELFF. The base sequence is TGTGCCAGCAAAGGACAGGCGGGGGATGGGGAGCTGTTTTTT.